The clone carrying this T cell receptor beta chain appeared many times. The antigen is not known. Sequencing libraries for TCR beta were prepared with iRepertoire HTBI primers and Arm-PCR of CDR3 regions. Each CDR3 protein gets one entry after TCRdb re-called the multiplex PCR reads with MiXCR. The repertoire includes hundreds of thousands of distinct CDR3 sequences, roughly 15% of them detected once, and 18% sits in the top ten. This specimen comes from a study of regulatory T cells in long-lasting Graves disease. Time point reported: newly diagnosed GD, antithyroid drugs for less than 3 months. Following extraction of RNA from PBMCs, that RNA was used to make the TCR library. Doctors identified Graves' disease using the American Thyroid Association guidelines. Whole-study findings and limits: Peripheral blood was the sole material, not thyroid tissue.

Germline CDR1 is LGHDT and CDR2 is YNNKEL (reference sequence). Germline trimming cut 4 bases from V and 9 bases from J; bases unmatched to any gene: 3. The CDR3 is made up of 15 amino acids. These sequences were also reported in another study, on T cells in Graves' hyperthyroidism and ophthalmopathy. That paper notes: TCR CDR3 regions were first amplified by RT-PCR with HTBI primers.

The chain employs TRBV3-1 and TRBJ2-1; 16 positions match TRBD2. The sequence was collected from a woman aged 25 to 45 with Graves disease. The sample here was peripheral blood mononuclear cells (PBMCs), taken at new diagnosis, from a patient treated with antithyroid drugs. DNA for the CDR3: TGTGCCAGCAGCCCGGGACTAGCGGGAGGGATTGAGCAGTTCTTC. It translates to CASSPGLAGGIEQFF.